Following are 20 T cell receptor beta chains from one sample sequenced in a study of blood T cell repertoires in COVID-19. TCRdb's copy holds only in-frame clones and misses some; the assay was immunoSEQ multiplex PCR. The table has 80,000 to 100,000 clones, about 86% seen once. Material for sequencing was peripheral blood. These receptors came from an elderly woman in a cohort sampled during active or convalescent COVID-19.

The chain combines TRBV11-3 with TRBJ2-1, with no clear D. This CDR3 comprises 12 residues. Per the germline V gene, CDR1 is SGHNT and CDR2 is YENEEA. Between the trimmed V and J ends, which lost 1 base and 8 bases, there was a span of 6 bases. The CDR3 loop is CASSLVSDEQFF. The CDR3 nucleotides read TGTGCCAGCAGCTTAGTCTCGGATGAGCAGTTCTTC.

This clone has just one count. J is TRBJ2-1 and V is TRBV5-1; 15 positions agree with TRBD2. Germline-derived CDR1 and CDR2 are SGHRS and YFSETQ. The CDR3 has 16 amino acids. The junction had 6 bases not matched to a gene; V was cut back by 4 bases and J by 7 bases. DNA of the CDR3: TGCGCCAGCAGCGTTCCGGGACTAGCGGGAGGTAATGAGCAGTTCTTC. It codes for CASSVPGLAGGNEQFF.

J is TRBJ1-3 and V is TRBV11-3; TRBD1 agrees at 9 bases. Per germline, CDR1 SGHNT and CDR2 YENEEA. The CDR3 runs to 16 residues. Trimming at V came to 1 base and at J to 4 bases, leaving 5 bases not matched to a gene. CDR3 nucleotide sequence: TGTGCCAGCAGCTTAGGGGACAGGGTGTACGGAAACACCATATATTTT. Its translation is CASSLGDRVYGNTIYF.

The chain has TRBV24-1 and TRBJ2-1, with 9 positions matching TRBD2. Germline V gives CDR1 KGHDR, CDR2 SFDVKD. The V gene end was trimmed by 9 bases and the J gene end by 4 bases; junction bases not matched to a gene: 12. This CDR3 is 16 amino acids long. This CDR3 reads CATGAGGPESYNEQFF. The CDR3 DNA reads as TGTGCCACCGGGGCGGGAGGGCCGGAAAGTTACAATGAGCAGTTCTTC.

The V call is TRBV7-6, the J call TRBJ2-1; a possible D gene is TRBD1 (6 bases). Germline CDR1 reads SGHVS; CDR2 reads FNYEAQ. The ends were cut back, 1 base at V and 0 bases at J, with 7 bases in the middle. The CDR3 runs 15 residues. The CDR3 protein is CASSLEDSSYNEQFF. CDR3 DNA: TGTGCCAGCAGCTTAGAGGACAGCTCCTACAATGAGCAGTTCTTC.

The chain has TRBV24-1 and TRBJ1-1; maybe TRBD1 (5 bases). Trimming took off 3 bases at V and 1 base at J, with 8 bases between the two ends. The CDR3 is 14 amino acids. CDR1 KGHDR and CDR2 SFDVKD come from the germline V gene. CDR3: CATSDPGGNTEAFF. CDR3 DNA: TGTGCCACCAGTGATCCCGGGGGGAACACTGAAGCTTTCTTT.

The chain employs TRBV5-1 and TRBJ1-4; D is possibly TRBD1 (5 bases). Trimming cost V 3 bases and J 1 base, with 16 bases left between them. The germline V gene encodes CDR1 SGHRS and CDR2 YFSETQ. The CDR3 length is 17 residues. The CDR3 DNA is TGCGCCAGCAGCTCCATTGGGGGGTTGAGAACTAATGAAAAACTGTTTTTT. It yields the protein CASSSIGGLRTNEKLFF.

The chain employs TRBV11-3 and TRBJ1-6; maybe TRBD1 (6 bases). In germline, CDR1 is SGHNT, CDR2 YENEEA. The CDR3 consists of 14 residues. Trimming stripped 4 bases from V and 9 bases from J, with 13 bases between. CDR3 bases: TGTGCCAGCAGCTCGAGGGGGTTTGGTTCACCCCTCCACTTT. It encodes CASSSRGFGSPLHF. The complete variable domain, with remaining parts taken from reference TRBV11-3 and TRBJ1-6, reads EAGVVQSPRYKIIEKKQPVAFWCNPISGHNTLYWYLQNLGQGPELLIRYENEEAVDDSQLPKDRFSAERLKGVDSTLKIQPAELGDSAVYLCASSSRGFGSPLHFGNGTRLTVT.

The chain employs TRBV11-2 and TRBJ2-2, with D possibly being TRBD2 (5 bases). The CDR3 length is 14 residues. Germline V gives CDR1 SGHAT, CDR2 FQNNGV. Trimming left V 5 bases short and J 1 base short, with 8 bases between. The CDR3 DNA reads TGTGCCAGCAGCGCTGGACTGAACACCGGGGAGCTGTTTTTT. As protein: CASSAGLNTGELFF.

DNA of the CDR3: TGCGCCAGCAGCTTGGTCGGGGGAGTTGACGACAATGAGCAGTTCTTC. Its translation is CASSLVGGVDDNEQFF. The chain links TRBV5-1 to TRBJ2-1; D is possibly TRBD2 (6 bases). Germline CDR1 is SGHRS and CDR2 is YFSETQ. Trimming shortened V by 0 bases and J by 5 bases, and 15 bases separated the two germline ends. The CDR3 loop spans 16 amino acids.

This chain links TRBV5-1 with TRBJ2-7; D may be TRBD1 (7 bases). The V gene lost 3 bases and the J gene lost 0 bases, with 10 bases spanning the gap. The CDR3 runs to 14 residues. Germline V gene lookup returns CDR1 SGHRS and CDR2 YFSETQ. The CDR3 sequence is CASSWRDSSYEQYF. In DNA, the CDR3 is TGCGCCAGCAGCTGGAGGGACAGCTCCTACGAGCAGTACTTC. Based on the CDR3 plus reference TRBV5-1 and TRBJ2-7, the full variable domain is KAGVTQTPRYLIKTRGQQVTLSCSPISGHRSVSWYQQTPGQGLQFLFEYFSETQRNKGNFPGRFSGRQFSNSRSEMNVSTLELGDSALYLCASSWRDSSYEQYFGPGTRLTVT.

In DNA form, the CDR3 reads TGTGCCAGCAGGGGACTAGCGGGCATCTACAATGAGCAGTTCTTC. Its protein is CASRGLAGIYNEQFF. The rearrangement links TRBV6-5 to TRBJ2-1; 12 positions match TRBD2. Trimming removed 6 bases from V and 3 bases from J; junction bases left unmatched: 3. Germline V gives CDR1 MNHEY, CDR2 SVGAGI. CDR3 length: 15 residues.

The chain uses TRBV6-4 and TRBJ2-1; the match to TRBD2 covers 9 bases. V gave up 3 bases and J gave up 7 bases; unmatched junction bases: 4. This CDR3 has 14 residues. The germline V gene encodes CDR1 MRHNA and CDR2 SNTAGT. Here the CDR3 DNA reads TGTGCCAGCAGTGAAAGCGGGAGGTCTAATGAGCAGTTCTTC. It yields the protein CASSESGRSNEQFF.

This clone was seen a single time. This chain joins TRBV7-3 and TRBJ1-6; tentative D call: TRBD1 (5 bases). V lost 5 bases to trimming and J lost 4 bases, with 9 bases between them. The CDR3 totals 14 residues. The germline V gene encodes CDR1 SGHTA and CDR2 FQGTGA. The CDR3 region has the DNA TGTGCCAGCAGCCGAGACAGTTATAATTCACCCCTCCACTTT. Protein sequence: CASSRDSYNSPLHF.

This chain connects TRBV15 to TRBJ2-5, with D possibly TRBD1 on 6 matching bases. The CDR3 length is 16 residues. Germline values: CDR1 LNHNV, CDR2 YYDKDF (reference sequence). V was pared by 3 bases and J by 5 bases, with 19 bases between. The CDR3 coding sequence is TGTGCCACCAGCAGCCGATTAACAGGGACCACGGAGACCCAGTACTTC. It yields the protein CATSSRLTGTTETQYF.

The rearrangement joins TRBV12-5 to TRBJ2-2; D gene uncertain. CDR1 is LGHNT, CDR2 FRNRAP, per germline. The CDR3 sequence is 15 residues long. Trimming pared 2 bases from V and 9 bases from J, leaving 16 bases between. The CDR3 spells CASGLPTELHRELFF. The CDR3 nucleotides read TGTGCTAGTGGTTTGCCGACGGAGTTACATCGGGAGCTGTTTTTT.

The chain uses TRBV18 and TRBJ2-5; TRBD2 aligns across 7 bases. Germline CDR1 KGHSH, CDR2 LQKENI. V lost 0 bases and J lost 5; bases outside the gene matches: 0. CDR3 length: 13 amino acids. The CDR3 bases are TGTGCCAGCTCACCACCGGGGGGGGAGACCCAGTACTTC. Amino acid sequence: CASSPPGGETQYF. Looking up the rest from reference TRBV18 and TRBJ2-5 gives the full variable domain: NAGVMQNPRHLVRRRGQEARLRCSPMKGHSHVYWYRQLPEEGLKFMVYLQKENIIDESGMPKERFSAEFPKEGPSILRIQQVVRGDSAAYFCASSPPGGETQYFGPGTRLLVL.

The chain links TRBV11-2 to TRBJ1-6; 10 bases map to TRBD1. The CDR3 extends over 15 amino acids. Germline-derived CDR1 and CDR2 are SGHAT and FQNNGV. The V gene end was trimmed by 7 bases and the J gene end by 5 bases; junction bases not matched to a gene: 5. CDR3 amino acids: CASILGQGDNSPLHF. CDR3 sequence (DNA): TGTGCCAGCATCCTAGGACAGGGGGATAATTCACCCCTCCACTTT.

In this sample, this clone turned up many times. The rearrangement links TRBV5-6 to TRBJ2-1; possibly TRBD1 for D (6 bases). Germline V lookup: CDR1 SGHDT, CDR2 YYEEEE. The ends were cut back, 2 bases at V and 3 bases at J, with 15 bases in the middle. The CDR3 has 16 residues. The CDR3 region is CASSFSRGPNYNEQFF. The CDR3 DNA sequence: TGTGCCAGCAGCTTCTCCAGGGGTCCGAACTACAATGAGCAGTTCTTC.

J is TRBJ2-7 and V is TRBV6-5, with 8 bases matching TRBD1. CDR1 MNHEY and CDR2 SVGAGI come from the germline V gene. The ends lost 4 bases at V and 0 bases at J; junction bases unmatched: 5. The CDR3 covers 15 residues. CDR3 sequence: CASSSGQGFSYEQYF. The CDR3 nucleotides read TGTGCCAGCAGTTCCGGACAGGGTTTCTCCTACGAGCAGTACTTC.